This T cell receptor (beta chain) was captured in a study of cytomegalovirus exposure and HLA in healthy donors. Study-level points and caveats: Prior analysis indicated that the majority of TCR beta V segments exhibited productivity approximately 90% or approximately 30% of the time.

Despite likely unrecorded immune exposures, the donors were nominally healthy at the time of sampling. PCR amplification relied on 60 Vbeta primers (plus 13 Jbeta primers). Sequenced by immunoSEQ multiplex PCR; TCRdb stores in-frame clones only, minus some. The sample records about 230,000 clones, about three quarters being singletons. A remark on this clone: Its antigen is unknown.

The germline CDR1 and CDR2 sequences are MNHEY and SMNVEV (reference sequence). The CDR3 is 14 residues long. The junction had 10 bases not matched to a gene; V was cut back by 6 bases and J by 6 bases. The sequence derives from a boy aged 10-17 years in good health and CMV-seronegative. The sequenced sample consisted of PBMCs. The chain uses TRBV27 and TRBJ2-7; 8 nucleotides match TRBD2. CDR3: CASSSGLEALEQYF. DNA of the CDR3: TGTGCCAGCAGCTCGGGACTAGAAGCGCTCGAGCAGTACTTC.